The source of this T cell receptor beta chain is a study of shared clonotypes between healthy human individuals. Genomic DNA from each subset was divided evenly over several immunoSEQ plates. Assay used: immunoSEQ multiplex PCR; TCRdb lists only in-frame clones, some missing. The table lists about 100,000 clones, more than 45% of them singletons. Whole-study findings and limits: Represented genetic and exposure-history diversity was restricted by having few donors.

The CDR3 length is 17 residues. Germline loops: CDR1 SGDLS, CDR2 YYNGEE. The ends were cut back, 0 bases at V and 2 bases at J, with 15 bases in the middle. Details on this clone: Its antigen is unknown.

The TCR comes from a woman in her forties in good health. Some clones in this sample may be carry-over from other donors' samples. Source material: PBMCs. This rearrangement joins TRBV9 to TRBJ2-1, with D possibly matching TRBD1 (5 bases). The CDR3 loop is CASSVGVGRSPYNEQFF. As DNA, the CDR3 is TGTGCCAGCAGCGTAGGGGTGGGGCGGAGCCCCTACAATGAGCAGTTCTTC.